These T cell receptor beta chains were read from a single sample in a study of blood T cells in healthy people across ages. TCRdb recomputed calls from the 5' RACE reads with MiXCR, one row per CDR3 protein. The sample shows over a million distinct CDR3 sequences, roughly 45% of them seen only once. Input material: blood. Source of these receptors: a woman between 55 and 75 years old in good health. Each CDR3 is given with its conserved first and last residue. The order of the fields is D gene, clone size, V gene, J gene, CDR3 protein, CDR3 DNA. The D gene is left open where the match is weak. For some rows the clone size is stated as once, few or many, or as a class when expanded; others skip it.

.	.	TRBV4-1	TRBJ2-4	CASSQGHFNQWDIQYF	TGCGCCAGCAGCCAAGGTCACTTTAATCAGTGGGACATTCAGTACTTC
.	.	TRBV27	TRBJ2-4	CASSQSLAALAKNIQYF	TGTGCCAGCAGCCAGAGCTTAGCGGCCCTAGCCAAAAACATTCAGTACTTC
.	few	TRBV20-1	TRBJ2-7	CSARNSRRPSYEQYF	TGCAGTGCTAGGAATTCGAGGAGACCCTCCTACGAGCAGTACTTC
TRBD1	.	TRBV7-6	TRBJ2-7	CASSFSTGVSYEQYF	TGTGCCAGCAGCTTCTCGACAGGGGTCTCCTACGAGCAGTACTTC
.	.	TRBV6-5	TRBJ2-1	CASSTGFEQFF	TGTGCCAGCTCAACAGGGTTTGAGCAGTTCTTC
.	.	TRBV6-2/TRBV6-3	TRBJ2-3	CASSPGSKTDTQYF	TGTGCCAGCAGTCCCGGGAGTAAGACAGATACGCAGTATTTT
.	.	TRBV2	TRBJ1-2	CASSEVGVANYGYTF	TGTGCCAGCAGTGAAGTGGGGGTAGCTAACTATGGCTACACCTTC
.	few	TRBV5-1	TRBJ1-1	CASQGRRDTEAFF	TGCGCCAGCCAGGGGCGAAGAGACACTGAAGCTTTCTTT
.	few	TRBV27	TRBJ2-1	CASSSRGGKMYNEQFF	TGTGCCAGCAGTTCCCGAGGGGGTAAAATGTACAATGAGCAGTTCTTC
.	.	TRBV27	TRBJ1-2	CASRPQGKITDGYTF	TGTGCCAGCAGACCTCAGGGGAAGATCACGGATGGCTACACCTTC
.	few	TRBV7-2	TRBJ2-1	CASSPVLTYNEQFF	TGTGCCAGCAGCCCTGTCCTTACTTACAATGAGCAGTTCTTC
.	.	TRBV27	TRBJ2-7	CASSLRRPDYEQYF	TGTGCCAGCAGTTTAAGGAGGCCGGACTACGAGCAGTACTTC
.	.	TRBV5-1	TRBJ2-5	CASSLFGGPGQRTQYF	TGTGCCAGCAGCTTGTTCGGCGGGCCAGGCCAGAGGACCCAGTACTTC
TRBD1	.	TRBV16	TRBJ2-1	CASSQRQGHEQFF	TGTGCCAGCAGCCAAAGACAGGGCCATGAGCAGTTCTTC
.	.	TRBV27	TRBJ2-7	CASSPFMGTQSYEQYF	TGTGCCAGCAGCCCTTTTATGGGGACACAATCCTACGAGCAGTACTTC
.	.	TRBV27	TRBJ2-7	CASSLTVLGSYEQYF	TGTGCCAGCAGTCTGACAGTTCTGGGTTCTTACGAGCAGTACTTC
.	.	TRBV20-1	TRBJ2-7	CSARGSGAGDYEQYF	TGCAGTGCTAGAGGGTCAGGGGCAGGCGACTACGAGCAGTACTTC
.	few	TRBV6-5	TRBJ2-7	CASSYSIGQPYEQYF	TGTGCCAGCAGTTACTCGATTGGGCAGCCCTACGAGCAGTACTTC
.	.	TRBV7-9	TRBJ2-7	CASSFLGDEQYF	TGTGCCAGCAGCTTCTTGGGCGACGAGCAGTACTTC
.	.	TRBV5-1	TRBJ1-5	CASSADPYSNQPQHF	TGCGCCAGCAGCGCGGACCCATATAGCAATCAGCCCCAGCATTTT
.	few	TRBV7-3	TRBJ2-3	CASSWSGHTDTQYF	TGTGCCAGCAGCTGGAGCGGGCACACAGATACGCAGTATTTT
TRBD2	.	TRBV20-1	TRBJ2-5	CSARNPASGSKDEQYF	TGCAGTGCTAGGAATCCGGCTAGCGGGAGTAAGGATGAGCAGTACTTC
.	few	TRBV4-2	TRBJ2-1	CASSQADQSNEQFF	TGTGCCAGCAGCCAAGCCGACCAGAGCAATGAGCAGTTCTTC
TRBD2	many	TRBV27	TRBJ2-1	CASSLSIAGGGHNEQFF	TGTGCCAGCAGTTTATCGATAGCGGGAGGTGGCCACAATGAGCAGTTCTTC
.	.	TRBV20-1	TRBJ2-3	CSALPDIGGTDTQYF	TGCAGTGCTCTTCCGGACATTGGGGGCACAGATACGCAGTATTTT
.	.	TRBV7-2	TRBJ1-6	CASSTASSYNSPLHF	TGTGCCAGCAGCACCGCTAGCTCCTATAATTCACCCCTCCACTTT
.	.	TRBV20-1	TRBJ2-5	CSAPSTFAGEQYF	TGCAGTGCCCCCTCTACTTTCGCCGGGGAGCAGTACTTC
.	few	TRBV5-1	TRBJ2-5	CASSLGGLPGVETQYF	TGCGCCAGCAGCTTGGGGGGACTCCCGGGGGTAGAGACCCAGTACTTC
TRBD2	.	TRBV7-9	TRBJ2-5	CASRGTSGSQETQYF	TGTGCCAGCCGAGGGACTAGCGGTTCCCAAGAGACCCAGTACTTC
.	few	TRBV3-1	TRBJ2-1	CASSQDWGNEQFF	TGTGCCAGCAGCCAAGATTGGGGCAATGAGCAGTTCTTC
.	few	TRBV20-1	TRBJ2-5	CSASGSVKTQYF	TGCAGTGCTAGCGGGAGTGTGAAGACCCAGTACTTC
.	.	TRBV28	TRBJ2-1	CASSRQPKWGEQFF	TGTGCCAGCAGTCGACAACCCAAATGGGGTGAGCAGTTCTTC
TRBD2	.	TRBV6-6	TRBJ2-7	CASQLAGDYEQYF	TGTGCCAGCCAACTAGCGGGAGACTACGAGCAGTACTTC